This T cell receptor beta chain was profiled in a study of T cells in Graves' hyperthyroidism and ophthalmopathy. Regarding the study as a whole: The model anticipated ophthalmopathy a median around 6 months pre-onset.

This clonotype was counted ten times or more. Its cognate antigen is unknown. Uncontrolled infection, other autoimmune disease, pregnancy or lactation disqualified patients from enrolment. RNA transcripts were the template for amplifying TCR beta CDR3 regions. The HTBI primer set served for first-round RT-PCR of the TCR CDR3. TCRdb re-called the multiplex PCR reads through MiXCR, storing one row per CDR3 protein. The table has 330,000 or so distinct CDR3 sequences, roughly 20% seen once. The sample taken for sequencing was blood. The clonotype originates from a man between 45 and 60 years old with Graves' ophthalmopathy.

As DNA, the CDR3 is TGCAGTGCTAGTAGACCTGATGGTTTTCGGAGCAATCAGCCCCAGCATTTT. Residues: CSASRPDGFRSNQPQHF. The V and J genes are TRBV20-1 and TRBJ1-5; D gene ambiguous. The germline V gene has CDR1 DFQATT and CDR2 SNEGSKA (reference sequence). The CDR3 runs 17 residues. Trimming stripped 3 bases from V and 1 base from J, with 19 bases between.